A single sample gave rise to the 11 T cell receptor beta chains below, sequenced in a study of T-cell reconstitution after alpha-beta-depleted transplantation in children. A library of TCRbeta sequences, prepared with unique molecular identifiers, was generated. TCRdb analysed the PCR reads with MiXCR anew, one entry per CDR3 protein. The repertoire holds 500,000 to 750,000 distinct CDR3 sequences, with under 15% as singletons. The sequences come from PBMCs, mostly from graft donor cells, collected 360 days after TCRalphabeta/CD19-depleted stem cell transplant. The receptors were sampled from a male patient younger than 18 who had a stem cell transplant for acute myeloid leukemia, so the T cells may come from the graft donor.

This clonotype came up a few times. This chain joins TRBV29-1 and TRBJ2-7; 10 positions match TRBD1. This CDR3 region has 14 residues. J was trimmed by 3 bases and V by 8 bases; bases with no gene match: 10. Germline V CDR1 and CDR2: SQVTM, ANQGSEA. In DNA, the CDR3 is TGCAGCATCAGGGCGACAGGGGGCGGCTACGAGCAGTACTTC. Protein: CSIRATGGGYEQYF.

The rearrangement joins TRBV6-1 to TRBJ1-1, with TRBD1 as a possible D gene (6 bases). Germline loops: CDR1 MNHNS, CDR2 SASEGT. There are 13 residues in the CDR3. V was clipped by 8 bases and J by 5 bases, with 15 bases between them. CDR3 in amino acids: CASVLGGETEAFF. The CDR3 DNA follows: TGTGCCAGCGTGCTAGGGGGGGAAACTGAAGCTTTCTTT.

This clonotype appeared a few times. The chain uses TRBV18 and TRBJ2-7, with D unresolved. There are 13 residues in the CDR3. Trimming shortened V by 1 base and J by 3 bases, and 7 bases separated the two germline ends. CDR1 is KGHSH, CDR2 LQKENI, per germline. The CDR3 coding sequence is TGTGCCAGCTCACCACGGGTGGACTACGAGCAGTACTTC. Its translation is CASSPRVDYEQYF.

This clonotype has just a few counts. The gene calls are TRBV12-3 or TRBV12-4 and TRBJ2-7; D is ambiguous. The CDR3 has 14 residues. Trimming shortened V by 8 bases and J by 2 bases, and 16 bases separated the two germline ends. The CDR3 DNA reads TGTGCCAGCCCTCGATGGGCGGCTACCTACGAGCAGTACTTC. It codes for CASPRWAATYEQYF.

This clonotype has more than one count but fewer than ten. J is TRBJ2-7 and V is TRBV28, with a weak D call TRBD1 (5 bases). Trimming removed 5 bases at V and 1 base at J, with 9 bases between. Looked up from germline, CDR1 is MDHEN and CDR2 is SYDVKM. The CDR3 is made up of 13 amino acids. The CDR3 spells CASSQGKSYEQYF. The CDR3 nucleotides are TGTGCCAGCAGTCAGGGCAAATCCTACGAGCAGTACTTC.

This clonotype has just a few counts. CDR3 region: CASSRDRGLQETQYF. CDR3 in DNA: TGCGCCAGCAGCCGTGACAGGGGCCTACAAGAGACCCAGTACTTC. The rearrangement links TRBV5-1 to TRBJ2-5; 8 bases align to TRBD1. Germline loops: CDR1 SGHRS, CDR2 YFSETQ. V was clipped by 4 bases and J by 2 bases; unmatched bases: 7. The CDR3 spans 15 residues.

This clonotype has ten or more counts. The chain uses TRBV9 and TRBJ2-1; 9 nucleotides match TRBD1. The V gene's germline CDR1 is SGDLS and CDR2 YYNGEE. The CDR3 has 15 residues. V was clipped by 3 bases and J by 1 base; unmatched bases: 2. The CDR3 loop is CASSGGQGSYNEQFF. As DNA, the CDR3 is TGTGCCAGCAGCGGGGGACAGGGATCCTACAATGAGCAGTTCTTC.

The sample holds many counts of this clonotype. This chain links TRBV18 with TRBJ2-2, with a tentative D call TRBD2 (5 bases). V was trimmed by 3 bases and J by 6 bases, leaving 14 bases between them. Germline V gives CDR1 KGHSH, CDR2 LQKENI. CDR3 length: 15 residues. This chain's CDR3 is CASSPGEIGAGELFF. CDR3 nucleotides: TGTGCCAGCTCACCGGGAGAAATCGGCGCCGGGGAGCTGTTTTTT.

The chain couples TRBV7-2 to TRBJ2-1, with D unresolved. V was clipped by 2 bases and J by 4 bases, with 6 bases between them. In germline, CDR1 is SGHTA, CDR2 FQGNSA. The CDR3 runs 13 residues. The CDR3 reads CASSLRIYNEQFF. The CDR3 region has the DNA TGTGCCAGCAGCTTACGGATATACAATGAGCAGTTCTTC.

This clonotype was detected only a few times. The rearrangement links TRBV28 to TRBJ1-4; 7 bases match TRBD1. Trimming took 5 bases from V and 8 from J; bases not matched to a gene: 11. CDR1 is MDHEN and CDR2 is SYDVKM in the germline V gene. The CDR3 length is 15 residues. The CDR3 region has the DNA TGTGCCAGCAGTCATGGGGGACAGATGGAGGAAAAACTGTTTTTT. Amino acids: CASSHGGQMEEKLFF. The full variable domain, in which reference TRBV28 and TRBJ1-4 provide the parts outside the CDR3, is DVKVTQSSRYLVKRTGEKVFLECVQDMDHENMFWYRQDPGLGLRLIYFSYDVKMKEKGDIPEGYSVSREKKERFSLILESASTNQTSMYLCASSHGGQMEEKLFFGSGTQLSVL.

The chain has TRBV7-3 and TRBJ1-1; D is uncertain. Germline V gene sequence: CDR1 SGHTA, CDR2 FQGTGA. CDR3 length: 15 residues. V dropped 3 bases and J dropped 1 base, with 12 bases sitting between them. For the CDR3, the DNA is TGTGCCAGCAGCTTGGAGGGCCTGGGGAACACTGAAGCTTTCTTT. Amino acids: CASSLEGLGNTEAFF.